This T cell receptor beta chain was identified in a study of blood T cell repertoires in COVID-19. The wider study: Nucleic acid was either cDNA or gDNA, and it came from T cells, B-cell-depleted T cells, or PBMCs.

Produced via immunoSEQ multiplex PCR; TCRdb's table is partial and in-frame only. The sample contains roughly 300,000 clones, approximately 83% of which appear only once. Residents of about 25 US areas, aged roughly 18 to 89 years, made up the participants. Categorization into cohorts depended on clinical history that participants reported. Trimming at V came to 5 bases and at J to 1 base, leaving 10 bases not matched to a gene. The CDR3 covers 17 residues. Germline assignment: CDR1 LNHDA and CDR2 SQIVND (reference sequence). The clonotype comes from a woman in her forties with acute COVID-19. The chain links TRBV19 to TRBJ2-5; the match to TRBD2 covers 10 bases. What was sequenced was PBMCs or T cells enriched from blood (not recorded which). CDR3 amino acids: CASSRVWTSGFQETQYF. Here the CDR3 DNA reads TGTGCCAGTAGTCGGGTTTGGACTAGCGGCTTCCAAGAGACCCAGTACTTC.